The present TCR beta chain was sequenced within a study of T cells in Graves' hyperthyroidism and ophthalmopathy (dated by TCRdb to between 2018 and 2021). Study-wide context: To identify distinguishing TCR V-J signatures, a discovery cohort of around 100 patients was used, comprising 43 with Graves' ophthalmopathy and around 60 with stable Graves' hyperthyroidism. Prospective prediction of ophthalmopathy was tested in an independent validation cohort consisting of some 19 hyperthyroidism patients and over 15 patients who later progressed to ophthalmopathy. For training and testing, the 100 or so patients in the discovery cohort were randomly divided in a 7:3 ratio. In roughly six Graves' hyperthyroidism patients, the study also compared T-cell repertoires from thyroid tissue with T-cell repertoires from blood. Once sampling was done, hyperthyroidism patients were given methimazole at a starting dose of 30 mg daily, whereas ophthalmopathy patients were given high-dose intravenous methylprednisolone. The paper reports TCR Vbeta CDR3 sequencing of some 140 peripheral blood samples: 43 ophthalmopathy, under 80 hyperthyroidism and around 17 progressor patients.

On this clonotype itself: Its antigen remains unidentified. Per-base qualities were not stored, and no clone one base away is much larger.

The TCR beta CDR3 regions were amplified from RNA transcripts. For the first round of RT-PCR on the TCR CDR3, the HTBI primer set was used together with the Qiagen OneStep RT-PCR kit. A second multiplex PCR round built the libraries, followed by size selection and purification. Libraries were sequenced paired-end with 100 bp reads on an Illumina HiSeq2000. The study's own analysis went as follows. SOAPnuke was used to process the raw data, removing reads that contained adapters or uncalled bases, had a mean Phred below 15, or lacked an exact match to the constant primer or identifier. COPE v1.2.5 was used to merge high-quality paired reads, and clonotypes were defined as unique nucleotide sequences. MiTCR v1.1 was used to align clonotypes to the IMGT TRBV, TRBD and TRBJ reference segments. Analysis was restricted to V-J combinations with a frequency above 0.0001, which covered over 98% of repertoires. A TCS score was defined as the ratio of F50 (clonal expansion) to E x V (chaos), with BLOSUM62-based TCRdist applied between CDR3 peptides within each V-J. Welch's t-statistics and random forest reduced roughly 530 V-J features to about 13, which were used in a naive Bayes classifier (R e1071). The Morisita-Horn index was used to measure how similar the thyroid and blood repertoires were. TCRdb handled the public reads itself, with Q25 trimming in fastp and clone calling in MiXCR, and kept productive beta chains. Identical CDR3 protein sequences are pooled into one entry, listed with their most common genes and DNA. What appears here as the V and J calls and clone size reflects TCRdb's work, not the paper's. The sample records 550,000 to 700,000 distinct CDR3 sequences, 46% of which are singletons. Around a fifth of the sample is in the top ten clones.

Results the study describes overall, beyond this receptor: In validation, progression to ophthalmopathy was predicted by the model with approximately 67% sensitivity and 72.22% specificity, a median of about 6.4 months before onset. No statistical method was used to set the sample size in advance, and investigators knew the group allocation. Most expanded thyroid clonotypes (frequency above 0.001) were also found in blood, which suggests that blood repertoires may mirror thyroid immune responses. A 13 V-J signature model separated ophthalmopathy from stable hyperthyroidism, with just over 85% sensitivity and about 81% specificity in cross-validation and 80%/75% in testing.

Reading from cysteine to phenylalanine, the CDR3 counts 15 amino acids. Left in the record is the CDR3 DNA by itself, 45 bases read in frame from the first base. Clipping removes 3 bases from V and 5 bases from J, with 9 as the unmatched junction base count. CDR1 SEHNR and CDR2 FQNEAQ were looked up in the germline V gene (reference sequence). Patients with uncontrolled infections, other autoimmune diseases, pregnancy or lactation were excluded. Clinical symptoms, serum thyroxine and TRAb, thyroid ultrasound, and orbital computed tomography formed the basis for the diagnoses. Trizol reagent was used to extract total RNA, and RNA quality was then checked on an Agilent 2100 Bioanalyzer.

The origin of this receptor is an adult woman with Graves' disease, either hyperthyroidism or ophthalmopathy (not recorded which). The specimen was peripheral blood or thyroid tissue (not recorded which). The sequence joins TRBV7-9 to TRBJ2-5; TRBD2 aligns with 7 central bases. The CDR3 region reads CASSFIPWTRETQYF. The nucleotides are TGTGCCAGCAGCTTCATCCCATGGACTAGGGAGACCCAGTACTTC.